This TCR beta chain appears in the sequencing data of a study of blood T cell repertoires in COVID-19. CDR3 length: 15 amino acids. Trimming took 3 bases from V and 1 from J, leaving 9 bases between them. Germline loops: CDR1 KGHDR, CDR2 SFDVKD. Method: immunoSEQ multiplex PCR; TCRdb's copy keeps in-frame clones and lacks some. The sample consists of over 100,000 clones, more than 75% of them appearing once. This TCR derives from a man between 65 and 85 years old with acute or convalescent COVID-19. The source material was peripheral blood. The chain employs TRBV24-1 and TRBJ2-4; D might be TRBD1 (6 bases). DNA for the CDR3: TGTGCCACCAGTGATCCTCAGGGGGCCAAAAACATTCAGTACTTC. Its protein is CATSDPQGAKNIQYF.